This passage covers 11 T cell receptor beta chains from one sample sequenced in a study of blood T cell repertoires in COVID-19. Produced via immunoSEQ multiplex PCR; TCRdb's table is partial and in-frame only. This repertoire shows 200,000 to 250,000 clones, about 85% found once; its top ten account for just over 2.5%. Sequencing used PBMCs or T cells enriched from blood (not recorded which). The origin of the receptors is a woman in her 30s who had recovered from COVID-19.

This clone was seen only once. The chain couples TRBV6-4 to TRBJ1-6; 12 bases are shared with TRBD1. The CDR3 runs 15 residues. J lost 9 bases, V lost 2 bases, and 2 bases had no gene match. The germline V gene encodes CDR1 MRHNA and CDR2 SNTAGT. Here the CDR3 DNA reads TGTGCCAGCAGTGACGGGACAGGGGGCAGTTCACCCCTCCACTTT. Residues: CASSDGTGGSSPLHF.

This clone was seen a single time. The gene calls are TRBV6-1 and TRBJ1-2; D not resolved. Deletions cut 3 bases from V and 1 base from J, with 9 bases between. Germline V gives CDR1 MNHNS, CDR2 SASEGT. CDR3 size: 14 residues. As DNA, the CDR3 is TGTGCCAGCAGTGAGGGCCTCAATAACTATGGCTACACCTTC. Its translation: CASSEGLNNYGYTF.

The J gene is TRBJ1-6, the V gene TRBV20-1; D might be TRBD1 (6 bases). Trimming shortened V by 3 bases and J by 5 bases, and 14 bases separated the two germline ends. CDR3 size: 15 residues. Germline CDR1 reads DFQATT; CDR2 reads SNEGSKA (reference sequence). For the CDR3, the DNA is TGCAGTGCTAGTGATTCGGACAGCCATAATTCACCCCTCCACTTT. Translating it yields CSASDSDSHNSPLHF.

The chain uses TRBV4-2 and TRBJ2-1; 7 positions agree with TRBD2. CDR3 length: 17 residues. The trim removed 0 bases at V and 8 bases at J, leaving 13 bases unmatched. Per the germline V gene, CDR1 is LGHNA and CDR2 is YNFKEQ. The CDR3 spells CASSQDPAGTVSDEQFF. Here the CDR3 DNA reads TGTGCCAGCAGCCAAGATCCAGCGGGGACGGTTTCAGATGAGCAGTTCTTC.

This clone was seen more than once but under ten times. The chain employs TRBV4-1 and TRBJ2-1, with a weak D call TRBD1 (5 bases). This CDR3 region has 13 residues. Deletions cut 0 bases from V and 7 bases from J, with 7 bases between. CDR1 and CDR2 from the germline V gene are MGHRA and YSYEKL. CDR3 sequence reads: CASSQDKGNEQFF. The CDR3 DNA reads TGCGCCAGCAGCCAAGATAAGGGGAATGAGCAGTTCTTC.

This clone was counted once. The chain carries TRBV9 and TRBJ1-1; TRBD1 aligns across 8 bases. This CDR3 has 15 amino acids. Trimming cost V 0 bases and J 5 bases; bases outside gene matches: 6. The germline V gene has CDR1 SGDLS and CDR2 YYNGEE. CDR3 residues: CASSVGGRGQTEAFF. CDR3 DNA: TGTGCCAGCAGCGTAGGCGGCAGGGGGCAAACTGAAGCTTTCTTT.

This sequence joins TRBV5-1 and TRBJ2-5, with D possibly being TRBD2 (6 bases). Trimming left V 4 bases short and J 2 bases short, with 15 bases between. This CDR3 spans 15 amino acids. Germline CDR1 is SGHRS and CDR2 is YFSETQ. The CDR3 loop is CASSQGLSDQETQYF. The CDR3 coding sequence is TGCGCCAGCAGCCAGGGACTGTCAGATCAAGAGACCCAGTACTTC.

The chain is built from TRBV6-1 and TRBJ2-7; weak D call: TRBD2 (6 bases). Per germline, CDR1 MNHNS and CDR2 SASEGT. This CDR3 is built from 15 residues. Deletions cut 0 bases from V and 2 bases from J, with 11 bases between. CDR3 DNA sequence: TGTGCCAGCAGTGAAGCGCGGGGAGCTCCCTACGAGCAGTACTTC. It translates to CASSEARGAPYEQYF.

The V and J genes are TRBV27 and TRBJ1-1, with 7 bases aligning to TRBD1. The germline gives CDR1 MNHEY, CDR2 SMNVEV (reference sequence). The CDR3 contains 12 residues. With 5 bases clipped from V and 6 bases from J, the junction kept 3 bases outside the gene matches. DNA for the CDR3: TGTGCCAGCAGTACAGGGGCAGCTGAAGCTTTCTTT. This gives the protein CASSTGAAEAFF.

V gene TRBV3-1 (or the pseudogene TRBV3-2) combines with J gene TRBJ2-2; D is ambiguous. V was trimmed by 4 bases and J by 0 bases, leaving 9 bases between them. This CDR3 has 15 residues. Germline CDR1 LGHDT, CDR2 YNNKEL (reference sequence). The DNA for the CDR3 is TGTGCCAGCAGCCGAGCCCCGACGAACACCGGGGAGCTGTTTTTT. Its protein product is CASSRAPTNTGELFF.

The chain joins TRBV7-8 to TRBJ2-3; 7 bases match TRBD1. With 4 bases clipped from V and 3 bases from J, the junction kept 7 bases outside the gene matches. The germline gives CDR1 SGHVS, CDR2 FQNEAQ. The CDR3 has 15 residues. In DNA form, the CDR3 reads TGTGCCAGCAGCTACAGGGGTAGGGGTACAGATACGCAGTATTTT. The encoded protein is CASSYRGRGTDTQYF.